The entry that follows covers one T cell receptor beta chain sequence. Its target is not known. The data derive from a study of human thymus T cells. The study, taken as a whole, reports: Thymic and blood repertoires appeared to show biased V and J gene usage.

Germline lookup yields CDR1 GTSNPN and CDR2 SVGIG (reference sequence). The CDR3 extends over 10 amino acids. V was cut by 2 bases and J by 2 bases, with 0 bases left in between. Sequencing was performed with immunoSEQ multiplex PCR; in TCRdb, only in-frame clones are kept and a portion is missing. Among 40,000 to 45,000 clones listed, 85% to 95% were seen once. Congenital heart defects were the reason for the corrective surgery that the donors, healthy Finnish infants, were having. This TCR derives from a boy younger than two with a congenital heart defect but otherwise immunologically healthy. Sequenced material: blood. The genes are TRBV30 and TRBJ2-5; no reliable D call. CDR3: CAWSQETQYF. The CDR3 DNA reads TGTGCCTGGAGTCAAGAGACCCAGTACTTC.